The clone carrying this T cell receptor beta chain was counted at least ten times. This entry comes from a study of regulatory T cells in long-lasting Graves disease. In germline, CDR1 is SEHNR, CDR2 FQNEAQ (reference sequence). The CDR3 is 13 residues long. The V end was cut by 4 bases, the J end by 5 bases, with 11 bases between. The time point: newly diagnosed GD, antithyroid drugs for less than 3 months. PBMC RNA served as the TCR library source. To make TCR beta libraries, researchers used iRepertoire HTBI primers and Arm-PCR of CDR3 regions. In TCRdb, the multiplex PCR reads were re-called with MiXCR into one record per CDR3 protein. The sample lists 530,000 or so distinct CDR3 sequences, roughly a sixth occurring once. These records were also assigned to another study, of T cells in Graves' hyperthyroidism and ophthalmopathy. As that study records: Onset of ophthalmopathy came a median around 6.5 months after the model predicted it.

This TCR derives from a man between 18 and 35 years old with Graves disease. The sample here was peripheral blood mononuclear cells (PBMCs), taken at new diagnosis, from a patient treated with antithyroid drugs. The genes are TRBV7-9 and TRBJ2-5; the D is unclear. Written as DNA, the CDR3 is TGTGCCAGCAGCTCAGGTCATCGGGAGACCCAGTACTTC. As protein: CASSSGHRETQYF.